The 19 T cell receptor beta chains reported below all come from one sample, sequenced in a study of T cell repertoires in cytomegalovirus infection. Using its own MiXCR run on the reads, TCRdb lists one record per CDR3 protein. Here the sample spans approximately 170,000 distinct CDR3 sequences, roughly 18% being singletons. Source material: CD8+ T cells from PBMCs. These receptors originate from a human donor in good health (CMV status not recorded). Some clones in this sample may be carry-over from other donors' samples.

This chain uses TRBV7-9 with TRBJ2-5; possible D gene TRBD1, 5 bases. V lost 3 bases and J 5 bases, leaving 28 bases between the germline ends. The germline gives CDR1 SEHNR, CDR2 FQNEAQ (reference sequence). This CDR3 comprises 19 residues. CDR3 in amino acids: CASSFLNKGYSSTPETQYF. The CDR3 coding sequence is TGTGCCAGCAGCTTTCTAAATAAGGGGTACTCGTCGACCCCGGAGACCCAGTACTTC. The whole variable domain, remainder taken from reference TRBV7-9 and TRBJ2-5, is DTGVSQNPRHKITKRGQNVTFRCDPISEHNRLYWYRQTLGQGPEFLTYFQNEAQLEKSRLLSDRFSAERPKGSFSTLEIQRTEQGDSAMYLCASSFLNKGYSSTPETQYFGPGTRLLVL.

This clonotype was found once. The chain combines TRBV20-1 with TRBJ1-1; D may be TRBD1 (5 bases). Germline lookup yields CDR1 DFQATT and CDR2 SNEGSKA (reference sequence). V was trimmed by 0 bases and J by 4 bases, leaving 24 bases between them. This CDR3 spans 18 amino acids. The DNA of the CDR3 is TGCAGTGCTAGAGATTCTTGGGTCATGGGGGACGGGGGCACTGAAGCTTTCTTT. Its translation: CSARDSWVMGDGGTEAFF.

This clonotype showed up just once. This chain uses TRBV5-5 with TRBJ2-7; 7 bases line up with TRBD1. Trimming took 0 bases from V and 3 from J; bases not matched to a gene: 6. The CDR3 sequence is 15 residues long. Germline V lookup: CDR1 SGHKS, CDR2 YYEKEE (reference sequence). CDR3 coding DNA: TGTGCCAGCAGCTTGGAACAGGGGAGAGTCTACGAGCAGTACTTC. This translates into CASSLEQGRVYEQYF.

This clonotype was observed a handful of times. This chain uses TRBV7-2 with TRBJ2-7; 11 nucleotides align to TRBD2. The CDR3 covers 16 residues. The germline V gene encodes CDR1 SGHTA and CDR2 FQGNSA. The ends lost 6 bases at V and 4 bases at J; junction bases unmatched: 11. The DNA of the CDR3 is TGTGCCAGCAGTCAAGGGACTAGCGGAAAAGGGTACGAGCAGTACTTC. Its protein product is CASSQGTSGKGYEQYF.

The V gene is TRBV28, the J gene TRBJ2-4, with TRBD2 matching 12 bases. Germline CDR1 and CDR2: MDHEN and SYDVKM. This CDR3 contains 18 residues. The junction had 8 bases not matched to a gene; V was cut back by 5 bases and J by 0 bases. CDR3 DNA: TGTGCCAGCAGTACCAGGACTAGCGGGATTCTAGCCAAAAACATTCAGTACTTC. Protein sequence: CASSTRTSGILAKNIQYF.

This clonotype was seen only a few times. The chain links TRBV7-8 to TRBJ2-7, with D perhaps matching TRBD1 or TRBD2 (5 bases each). Germline lookup yields CDR1 SGHVS and CDR2 FQNEAQ. V was trimmed by 1 base and J by 3 bases, leaving 10 bases between them. CDR3 size: 14 residues. This chain's CDR3 is CASSLGGTHYEQYV. DNA for the CDR3: TGTGCCAGCAGCTTAGGAGGGACCCACTACGAGCAGTACGTC.

This chain connects TRBV6-5 to TRBJ2-5; 7 bases line up with TRBD2. The germline V gene has CDR1 MNHEY and CDR2 SVGAGI. The CDR3 is 15 amino acids. Trimming removed 4 bases from V and 5 bases from J; junction bases left unmatched: 10. CDR3 loop: CASSFGEGLGETQYF. The CDR3 DNA reads as TGTGCCAGCAGTTTCGGGGAGGGCCTAGGGGAGACCCAGTACTTC.

This clonotype was observed at least ten times. The chain carries TRBV7-2 and TRBJ2-1; D uncertain. This CDR3 is built from 15 residues. The germline V gene has CDR1 SGHTA and CDR2 FQGNSA. V gave up 1 base and J gave up 0 bases, with 7 bases separating them. CDR3 loop: CASSLEGSSYNEQFF. CDR3 sequence (DNA): TGTGCCAGCAGCTTAGAGGGTAGCTCCTACAATGAGCAGTTCTTC.

The genes are TRBV7-2 and TRBJ1-2; D remains ambiguous. The length of the CDR3 is 13 residues. Trimming left V 3 bases short and J 2 bases short, with 7 bases between. CDR1 is SGHTA and CDR2 is FQGNSA in the germline V gene. The CDR3 region has the DNA TGTGCCAGCAGCTTCCCAGGAAACTATGGCTACACCTTC. Protein: CASSFPGNYGYTF.

There are a few counts of this clonotype. This rearrangement joins TRBV6-5 to TRBJ2-2; TRBD1 is a possible D gene (5 bases). The germline V and J ends were trimmed by 2 bases and 5 bases, with 15 bases remaining between them. CDR3 length: 16 amino acids. Germline loops: CDR1 MNHEY, CDR2 SVGAGI. CDR3 region: CASSYPAGNLTGELFF. The CDR3 DNA is TGTGCCAGCAGTTACCCGGCAGGGAACTTGACCGGGGAGCTGTTTTTT.

The chain uses TRBV19 and TRBJ2-1; maybe TRBD2 (6 bases). Germline CDR1 reads LNHDA; CDR2 reads SQIVND (reference sequence). The V end lost 1 base, the J end lost 7 bases, and 8 bases lay between the germline ends. CDR3 length equals 13 residues. The CDR3 loop is CASSIAGANEQFF. CDR3 DNA: TGTGCCAGTAGTATAGCGGGAGCAAATGAGCAGTTCTTC.

This clonotype has more than one count but fewer than ten. CDR3 residues: CSARALGAGTEAFF. DNA for the CDR3: TGCAGTGCTAGAGCTTTGGGGGCTGGCACTGAAGCTTTCTTT. The chain carries TRBV20-1 and TRBJ1-1; D is possibly TRBD1 (6 bases). The CDR3 runs 14 residues. Between the trimmed V and J ends, which lost 1 base and 4 bases, there was a span of 13 bases. Germline loops: CDR1 DFQATT, CDR2 SNEGSKA (reference sequence).

This clonotype showed up many times. The chain's CDR3 is CASSSSGGSYNEQFF. DNA for the CDR3: TGTGCCAGCAGCTCTAGCGGGGGCTCCTACAATGAGCAGTTCTTC. V and J are TRBV7-3 and TRBJ2-1, with 10 bases matching TRBD2. The J segment lost 0 bases and the V segment lost 4 bases, leaving 0 bases of the junction unmatched. The V gene's germline CDR1 is SGHTA and CDR2 FQGTGA. The CDR3 extends over 15 amino acids.

A few counts support this clonotype. Written as DNA, the CDR3 is TGCGCCAGCAGTAAGACTGGTTTAGCCAGGTCCTACAATGAGCAGTTCTTC. Its translation: CASSKTGLARSYNEQFF. This chain connects TRBV10-2 to TRBJ2-1; D unclear. Germline CDR1 WSHSY, CDR2 SAAADI. Between the trimmed V and J ends, which lost 5 bases and 1 base, there was a span of 18 bases. The CDR3 contains 17 residues.

V is TRBV6-2 or TRBV6-3 and J is TRBJ2-3; no definite D call. V was pared by 6 bases and J by 5 bases, with 12 bases between. CDR3 length: 13 residues. Germline V gene lookup returns CDR1 MNHEY and CDR2 SVGEGT. For the CDR3, the DNA is TGTGCCAGCAGCCCGGACCCGGTAGATACGCAGTATTTT. This encodes CASSPDPVDTQYF.

The V call is TRBV12-3 or TRBV12-4, the J call TRBJ2-5; unclear D gene. This CDR3 contains 16 residues. V gave up 1 base and J gave up 1 base, with 13 bases separating them. The CDR3 region has the DNA TGTGCCAGCAGTTTAGATGCCAGGATCCTCCAAGAGACCCAGTACTTC. This codes for CASSLDARILQETQYF.

The rearrangement uses TRBV7-2 and TRBJ2-7, with 9 positions matching TRBD2. The V gene's germline CDR1 is SGHTA and CDR2 FQGNSA. The CDR3 totals 15 residues. After removal of 3 bases from V and 3 bases from J, the junction contained 6 bases not matched to a gene. The CDR3 DNA reads TGTGCCAGCAGCTTCCCGACTAGCGGATACTACGAGCAGTACTTC. Its protein product is CASSFPTSGYYEQYF.

This clonotype was found once. This chain connects TRBV20-1 to TRBJ1-2; D not certain. This CDR3 has 13 residues. CDR1 is DFQATT, CDR2 SNEGSKA, per germline (reference sequence). V lost 0 bases and J lost 3, with 8 bases in between. This CDR3 is CSARDIEDYGYTF. The CDR3, as DNA: TGCAGTGCTAGAGATATAGAGGACTATGGCTACACCTTC.

The chain carries TRBV11-2 and TRBJ2-1, with 8 bases aligning to TRBD2. CDR3 size: 15 residues. The trim removed 1 base at V and 4 bases at J, leaving 3 bases unmatched. Germline-derived CDR1 and CDR2 are SGHAT and FQNNGV. CDR3 amino acids: CASSLGGRSYNEQFF. CDR3 nucleotide sequence: TGTGCCAGCAGCTTAGGCGGGAGGTCGTACAATGAGCAGTTCTTC.